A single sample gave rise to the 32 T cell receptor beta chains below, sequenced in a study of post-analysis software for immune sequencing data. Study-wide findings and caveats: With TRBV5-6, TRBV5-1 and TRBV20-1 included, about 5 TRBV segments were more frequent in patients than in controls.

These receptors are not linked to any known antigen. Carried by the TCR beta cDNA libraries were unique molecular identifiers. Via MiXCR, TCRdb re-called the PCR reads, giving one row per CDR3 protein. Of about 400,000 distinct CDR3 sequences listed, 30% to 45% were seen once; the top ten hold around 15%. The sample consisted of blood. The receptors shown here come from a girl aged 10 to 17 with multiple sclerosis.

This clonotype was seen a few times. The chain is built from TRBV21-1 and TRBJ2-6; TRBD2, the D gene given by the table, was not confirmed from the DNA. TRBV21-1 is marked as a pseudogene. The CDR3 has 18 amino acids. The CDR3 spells CASSRGDSRGSGANVLTF. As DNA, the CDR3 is TGTGCCAGCAGCCGGGGGGACTCCCGAGGCTCTGGGGCCAACGTCCTGACTTTC.

The CDR3 DNA follows: TGTGCCAGCAGCTTATCTGTTACTCCCTACAATGAGCAGTTCTTC. Protein: CASSLSVTPYNEQFF. V usage is TRBV11-2 and J usage is TRBJ2-1; D ambiguous. Germline CDR1 reads SGHAT; CDR2 reads FQNNGV. This CDR3 region has 15 residues. V dropped 2 bases and J dropped 2 bases, with 10 bases sitting between them. The full variable domain, in which reference TRBV11-2 and TRBJ2-1 provide the parts outside the CDR3, is EAGVAQSPRYKIIEKRQSVAFWCNPISGHATLYWYQQILGQGPKLLIQFQNNGVVDDSQLPKDRFSAERLKGVDSTLKIQPAKLEDSAVYLCASSLSVTPYNEQFFGPGTRLTVL.

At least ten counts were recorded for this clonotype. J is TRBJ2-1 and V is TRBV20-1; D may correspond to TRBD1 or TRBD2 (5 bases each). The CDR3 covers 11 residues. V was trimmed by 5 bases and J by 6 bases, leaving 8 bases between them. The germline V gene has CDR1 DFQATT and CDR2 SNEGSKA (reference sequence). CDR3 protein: CSAPRGNEQFF. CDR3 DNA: TGCAGTGCTCCGAGGGGCAATGAGCAGTTCTTC.

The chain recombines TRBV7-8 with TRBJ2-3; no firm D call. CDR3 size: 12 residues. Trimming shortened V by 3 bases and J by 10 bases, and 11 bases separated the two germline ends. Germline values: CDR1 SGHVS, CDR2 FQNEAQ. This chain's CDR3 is CASSFDWDAQYF. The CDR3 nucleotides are TGTGCCAGCAGCTTCGACTGGGATGCGCAGTATTTT.

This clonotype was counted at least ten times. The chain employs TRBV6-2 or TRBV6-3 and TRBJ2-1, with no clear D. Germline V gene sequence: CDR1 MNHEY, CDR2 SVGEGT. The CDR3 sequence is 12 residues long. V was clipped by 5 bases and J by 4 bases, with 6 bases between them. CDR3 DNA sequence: TGTGCCAGCAGTCGATCGTACAATGAGCAGTTCTTC. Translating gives CASSRSYNEQFF.

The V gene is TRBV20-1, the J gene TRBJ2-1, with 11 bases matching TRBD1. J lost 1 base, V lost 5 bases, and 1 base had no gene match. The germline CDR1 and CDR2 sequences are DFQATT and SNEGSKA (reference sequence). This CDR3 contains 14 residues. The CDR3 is CSARDRGSYNEQFF. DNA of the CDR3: TGCAGTGCTCGGGACAGGGGGTCCTACAATGAGCAGTTCTTC.

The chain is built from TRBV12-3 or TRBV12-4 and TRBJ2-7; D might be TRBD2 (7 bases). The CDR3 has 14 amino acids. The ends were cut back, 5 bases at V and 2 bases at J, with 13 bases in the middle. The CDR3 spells CASSPGGGAYEQYF. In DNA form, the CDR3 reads TGTGCCAGCAGTCCTGGGGGGGGCGCCTACGAGCAGTACTTC.

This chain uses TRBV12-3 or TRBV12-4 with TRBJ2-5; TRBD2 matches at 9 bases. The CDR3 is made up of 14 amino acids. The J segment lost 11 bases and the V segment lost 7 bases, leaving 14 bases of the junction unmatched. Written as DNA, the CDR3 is TGTGCCAGCACATCTGCTAGCGGGGACGGTGAGCAGTACTTC. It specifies CASTSASGDGEQYF.

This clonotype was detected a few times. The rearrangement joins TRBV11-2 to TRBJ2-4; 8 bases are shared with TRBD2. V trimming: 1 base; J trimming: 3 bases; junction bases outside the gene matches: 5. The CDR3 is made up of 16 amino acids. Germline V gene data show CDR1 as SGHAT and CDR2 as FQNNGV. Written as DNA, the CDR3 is TGTGCCAGCAGCTTAGCGGGGGGGCGGGTCAAAAACATTCAGTACTTC. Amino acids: CASSLAGGRVKNIQYF. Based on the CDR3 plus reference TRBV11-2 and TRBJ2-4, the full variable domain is EAGVAQSPRYKIIEKRQSVAFWCNPISGHATLYWYQQILGQGPKLLIQFQNNGVVDDSQLPKDRFSAERLKGVDSTLKIQPAKLEDSAVYLCASSLAGGRVKNIQYFGAGTRLSVL.

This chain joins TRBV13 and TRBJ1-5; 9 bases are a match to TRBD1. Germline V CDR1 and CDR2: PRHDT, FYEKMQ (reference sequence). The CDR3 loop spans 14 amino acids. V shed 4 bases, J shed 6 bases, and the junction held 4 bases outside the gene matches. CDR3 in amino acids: CASSSGTGIQPQHF. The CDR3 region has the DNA TGTGCCAGCAGCTCCGGGACAGGGATTCAGCCCCAGCATTTT.

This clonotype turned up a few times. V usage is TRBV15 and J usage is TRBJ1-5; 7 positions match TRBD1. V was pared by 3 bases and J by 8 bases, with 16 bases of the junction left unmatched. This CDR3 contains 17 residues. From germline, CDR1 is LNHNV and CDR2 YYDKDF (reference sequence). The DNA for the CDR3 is TGTGCCACCAGCAGTCGACACCTTCGGACAGGACGGGAGCCCCAGCATTTT. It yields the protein CATSSRHLRTGREPQHF.

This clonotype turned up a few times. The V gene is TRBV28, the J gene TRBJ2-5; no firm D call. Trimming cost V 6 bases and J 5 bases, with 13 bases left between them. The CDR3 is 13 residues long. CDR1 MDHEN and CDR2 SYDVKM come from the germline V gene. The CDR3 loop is CASSPGEMETQYF. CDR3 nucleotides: TGTGCCAGCAGCCCCGGCGAGATGGAGACCCAGTACTTC. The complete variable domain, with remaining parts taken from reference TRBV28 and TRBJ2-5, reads DVKVTQSSRYLVKRTGEKVFLECVQDMDHENMFWYRQDPGLGLRLIYFSYDVKMKEKGDIPEGYSVSREKKERFSLILESASTNQTSMYLCASSPGEMETQYFGPGTRLLVL.

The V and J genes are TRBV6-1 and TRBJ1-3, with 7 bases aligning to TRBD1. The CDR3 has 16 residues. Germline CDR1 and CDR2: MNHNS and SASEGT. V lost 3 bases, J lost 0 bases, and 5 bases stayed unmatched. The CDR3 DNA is TGTGCCAGCAGTGACGGAGGGACAGTCTCTGGAAACACCATATATTTT. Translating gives CASSDGGTVSGNTIYF.

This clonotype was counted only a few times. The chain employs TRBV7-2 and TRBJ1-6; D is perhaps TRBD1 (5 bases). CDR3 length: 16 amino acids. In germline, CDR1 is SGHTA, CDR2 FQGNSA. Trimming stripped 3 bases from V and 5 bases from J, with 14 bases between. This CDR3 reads CASSLVGRGNNSPLHF. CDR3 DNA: TGTGCCAGCAGCTTGGTCGGACGGGGGAATAATTCACCCCTCCACTTT.

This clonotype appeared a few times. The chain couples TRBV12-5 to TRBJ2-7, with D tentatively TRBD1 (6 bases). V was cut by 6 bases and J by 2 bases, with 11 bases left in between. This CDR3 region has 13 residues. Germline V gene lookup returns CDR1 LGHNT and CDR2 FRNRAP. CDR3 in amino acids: CASGRTGTYEQYF. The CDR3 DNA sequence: TGTGCTAGTGGCCGAACAGGGACCTACGAGCAGTACTTC. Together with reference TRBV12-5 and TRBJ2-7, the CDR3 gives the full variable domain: DARVTQTPRHKVTEMGQEVTMRCQPILGHNTVFWYRQTMMQGLELLAYFRNRAPLDDSGMPKDRFSAEMPDATLATLKIQPSEPRDSAVYFCASGRTGTYEQYFGPGTRLTVT.

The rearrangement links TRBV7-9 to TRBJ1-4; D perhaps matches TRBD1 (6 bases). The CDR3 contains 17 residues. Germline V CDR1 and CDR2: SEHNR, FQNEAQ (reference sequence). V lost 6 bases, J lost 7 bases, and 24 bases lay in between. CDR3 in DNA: TGTGCCAGCAGACCCCACCACCGGGGTCAGGGGAGTGAAAAACTGTTTTTT. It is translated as CASRPHHRGQGSEKLFF.

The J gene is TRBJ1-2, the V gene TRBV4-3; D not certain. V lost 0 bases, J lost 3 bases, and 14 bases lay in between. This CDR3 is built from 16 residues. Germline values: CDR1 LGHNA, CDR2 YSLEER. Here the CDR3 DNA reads TGCGCCAGCAGCCAAGATGACCTGACGAGGGACTATGGCTACACCTTC. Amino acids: CASSQDDLTRDYGYTF.

CDR3 in amino acids: CASSEEPGLIYGYTF. CDR3 nucleotides: TGTGCCAGCAGTGAGGAGCCAGGCCTAATCTATGGCTACACCTTC. The chain joins TRBV2 to TRBJ1-2; no clear D gene. The germline V gene encodes CDR1 SNHLY and CDR2 FYNNEI. CDR3 length: 15 residues. Trimming took off 3 bases at V and 4 bases at J, with 15 bases between the two ends.

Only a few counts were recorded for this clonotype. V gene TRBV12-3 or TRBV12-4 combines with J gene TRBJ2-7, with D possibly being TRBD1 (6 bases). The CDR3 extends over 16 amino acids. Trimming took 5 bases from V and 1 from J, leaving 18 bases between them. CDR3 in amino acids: CASSATGSSRSYEQYF. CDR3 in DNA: TGTGCCAGCAGTGCCACAGGGTCTAGTCGGTCCTACGAGCAGTACTTC.

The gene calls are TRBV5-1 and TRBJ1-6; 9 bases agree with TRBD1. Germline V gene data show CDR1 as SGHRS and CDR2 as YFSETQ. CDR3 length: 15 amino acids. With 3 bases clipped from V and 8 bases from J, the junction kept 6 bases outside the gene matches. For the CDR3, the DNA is TGCGCCAGCAGCTCCGGGACAGGGACCGATTCACCCCTCCACTTT. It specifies CASSSGTGTDSPLHF.

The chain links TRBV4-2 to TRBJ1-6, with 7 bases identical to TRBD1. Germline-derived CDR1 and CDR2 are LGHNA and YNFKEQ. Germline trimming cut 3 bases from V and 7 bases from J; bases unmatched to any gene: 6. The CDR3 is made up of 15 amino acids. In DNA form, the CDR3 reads TGTGCCAGCAGCCAGCGGGACAGCCTCAATTCACCCCTCCACTTT. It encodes CASSQRDSLNSPLHF.

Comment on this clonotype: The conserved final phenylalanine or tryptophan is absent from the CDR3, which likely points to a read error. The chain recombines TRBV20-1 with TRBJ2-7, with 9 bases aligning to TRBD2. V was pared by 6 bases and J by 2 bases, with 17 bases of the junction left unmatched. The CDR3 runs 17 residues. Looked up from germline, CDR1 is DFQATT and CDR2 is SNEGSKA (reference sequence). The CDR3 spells CSAPDLLLAGLTYEQYL. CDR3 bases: TGCAGTGCCCCAGATCTCCTACTAGCGGGTTTAACCTACGAGCAGTACCTC.

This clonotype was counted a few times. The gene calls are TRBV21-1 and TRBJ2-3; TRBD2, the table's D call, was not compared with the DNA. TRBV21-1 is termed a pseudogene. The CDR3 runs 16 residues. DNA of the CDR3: TGTGCCAGCAGCACACGACTAGCGGGGGTCACAGATACGCAGTATTTT. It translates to CASSTRLAGVTDTQYF.

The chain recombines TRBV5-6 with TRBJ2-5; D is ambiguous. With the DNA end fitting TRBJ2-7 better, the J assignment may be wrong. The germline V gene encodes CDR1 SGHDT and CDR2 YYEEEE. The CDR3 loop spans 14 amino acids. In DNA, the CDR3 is TGTGCCAGCAGCTTGGAAGGGATGTCCTACGAGCAGTACTTC. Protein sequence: CASSLEGMSYEQYF.

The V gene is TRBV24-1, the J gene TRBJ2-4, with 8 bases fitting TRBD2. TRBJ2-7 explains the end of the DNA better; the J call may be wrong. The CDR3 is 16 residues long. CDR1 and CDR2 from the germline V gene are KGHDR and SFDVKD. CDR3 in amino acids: CATSDSPRGGYYEQYF. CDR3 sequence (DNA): TGTGCCACCAGTGACTCTCCACGGGGGGGATACTACGAGCAGTACTTC.

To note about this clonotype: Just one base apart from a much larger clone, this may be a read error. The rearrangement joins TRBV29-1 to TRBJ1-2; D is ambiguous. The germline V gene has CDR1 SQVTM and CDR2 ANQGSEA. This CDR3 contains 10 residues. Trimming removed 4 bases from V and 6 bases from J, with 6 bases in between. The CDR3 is CSVAGNGYTF. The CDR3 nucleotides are TGCAGCGTTGCCGGGAATGGCTACACCTTC.

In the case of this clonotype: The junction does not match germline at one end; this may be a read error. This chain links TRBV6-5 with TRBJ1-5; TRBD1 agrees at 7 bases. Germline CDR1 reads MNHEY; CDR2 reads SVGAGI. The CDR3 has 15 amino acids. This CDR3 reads CASSHSDRPNQPQHF. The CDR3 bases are TGTGCCAGCAGTCACTCGGACAGGCCTAATCAGCCCCAGCATTTT.

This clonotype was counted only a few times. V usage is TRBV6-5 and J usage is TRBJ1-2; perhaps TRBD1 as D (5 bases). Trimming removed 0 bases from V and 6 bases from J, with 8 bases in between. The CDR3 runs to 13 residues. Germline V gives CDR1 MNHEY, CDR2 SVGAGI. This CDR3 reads CASSYSWGDGYTF. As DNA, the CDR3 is TGTGCCAGCAGTTACTCGTGGGGCGATGGCTACACCTTC.

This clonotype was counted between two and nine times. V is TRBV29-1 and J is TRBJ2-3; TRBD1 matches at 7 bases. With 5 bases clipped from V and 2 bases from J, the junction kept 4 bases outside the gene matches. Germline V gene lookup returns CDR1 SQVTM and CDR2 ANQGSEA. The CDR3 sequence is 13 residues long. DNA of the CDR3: TGCAGCGTTTCCGGGACAGTCACAGATACGCAGTATTTT. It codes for CSVSGTVTDTQYF.

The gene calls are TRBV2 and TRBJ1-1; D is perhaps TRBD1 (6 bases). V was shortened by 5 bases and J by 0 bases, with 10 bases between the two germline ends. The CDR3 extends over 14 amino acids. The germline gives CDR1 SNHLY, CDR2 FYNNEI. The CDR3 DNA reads TGTGCCAGCAGTTCTTACAGGGTGAACACTGAAGCTTTCTTT. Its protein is CASSSYRVNTEAFF. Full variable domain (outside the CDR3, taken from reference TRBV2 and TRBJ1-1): EPEVTQTPSHQVTQMGQEVILRCVPISNHLYFYWYRQILGQKVEFLVSFYNNEISEKSEIFDDQFSVERPDGSNFTLKIRSTKLEDSAMYFCASSSYRVNTEAFFGQGTRLTVV.

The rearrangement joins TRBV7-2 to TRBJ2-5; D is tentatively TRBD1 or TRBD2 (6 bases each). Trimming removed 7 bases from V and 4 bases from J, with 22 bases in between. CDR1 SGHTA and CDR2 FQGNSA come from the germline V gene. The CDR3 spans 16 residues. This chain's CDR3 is CASTSRGRGGGETQYF. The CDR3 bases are TGTGCCAGCACCTCTCGGGGGCGGGGAGGCGGAGAGACCCAGTACTTC.

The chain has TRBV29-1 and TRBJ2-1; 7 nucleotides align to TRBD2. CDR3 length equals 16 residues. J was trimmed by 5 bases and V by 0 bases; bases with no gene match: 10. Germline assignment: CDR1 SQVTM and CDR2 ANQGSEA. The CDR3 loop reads CSVEDRGGRAHNEQFF. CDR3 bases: TGCAGCGTTGAAGATCGAGGAGGGAGGGCGCACAATGAGCAGTTCTTC.